This T cell receptor (beta chain) was profiled in a study of shared clonotypes between healthy human individuals. Whole-study results and caveats: Generation probability values for non-shared clonotypes were lower than those for clonotypes shared by all four donors. Depth was large, yet rarefaction showed that sorted-subset sequencing was incomplete.

The authors ran the assay at deep level. The repertoire was sequenced with immunoSEQ multiplex PCR; TCRdb's copy has only in-frame clones and lacks some. This sample has roughly 500,000 clones, with roughly 95% found just once. As regards this clone: What it binds is unknown.

Caucasian adults living in Nashville, Tennessee, provided all samples. The CDR3 extends over 15 amino acids. V shed 1 base and J shed 2 bases, with 9 bases lying between them. Germline V gene lookup returns CDR1 SEHNR and CDR2 FQNEAQ (reference sequence). This rearrangement joins TRBV7-9 to TRBJ2-1; a weak D match, TRBD2 (5 bases). The source is a woman younger than 45 in good health. The material sequenced was naive CD4+ T cells sorted from blood. Subset defined: CD45RA+ positively selected. CDR3 sequence reads: CASSLDGLTYNEQFF. The CDR3 DNA is TGTGCCAGCAGCTTAGACGGACTCACCTACAATGAGCAGTTCTTC. Looking up the rest from reference TRBV7-9 and TRBJ2-1 gives the full variable domain: DTGVSQNPRHKITKRGQNVTFRCDPISEHNRLYWYRQTLGQGPEFLTYFQNEAQLEKSRLLSDRFSAERPKGSFSTLEIQRTEQGDSAMYLCASSLDGLTYNEQFFGPGTRLTVL.